This T cell receptor beta chain was identified in a study of patients and donors after allogeneic stem cell transplantation (TCRdb year 2020). The germline V gene provides CDR1 MDHEN and CDR2 SYDVKM. There are 17 amino acids in the CDR3, from cysteine to phenylalanine inclusive. The retained sequence is limited to the CDR3, 51 bases, with the frame set at the first base. V trim: 2 bases; J trim: 2 bases; unmatched bases: 8. This clonotype was seen only once. It has no known antigen specificity. The record has no base qualities; no much larger clone is one base away. Just one read gives weak support. The library was generated by RT-PCR. Sequencing was carried out with a NextSeq 550. TCRdb reprocessed the public reads (quality trimming at Q25 with fastp, clone calling with MiXCR) and kept in-frame beta chains. Rows are unified per CDR3 protein, each entry keeping the most common DNA and genes. Within this sample are about 88,000 distinct CDR3 sequences, with around 48% of them counted one time only. Approximately 66% of the sample goes to the ten largest clones.

This chain is built from TRBV28 and TRBJ2-1; the junction holds 8 bases that match TRBD1. The sequence came from a human donor who was either an allogeneic HSCT recipient or a stem cell or donor lymphocyte infusion donor (not recorded which). It is not recorded whose cells these are; they may come from a transplant donor. The sequenced sample consisted of blood, either unsorted or a sorted T cell fraction (not recorded which). The DNA is TGTGCCAGCAGTTTAACCCTGGCAGGGGGCGCCTACAATGAGCAGTTCTTC. This codes for CASSLTLAGGAYNEQFF. Beyond the CDR3, the reference TRBV28 and TRBJ2-1 genes provide the residues; the full variable domain reads: DVKVTQSSRYLVKRTGEKVFLECVQDMDHENMFWYRQDPGLGLRLIYFSYDVKMKEKGDIPEGYSVSREKKERFSLILESASTNQTSMYLCASSLTLAGGAYNEQFFGPGTRLTVL.